The T cell receptor (beta chain) under discussion was sequenced for a study of blood T cell repertoires in COVID-19. Turning to the study itself: Acute and convalescent COVID-19 specimens originated in the United States, Italy and Spain.

In the study's own analysis: Amplified reference gene primers provided the basis for estimating nucleated cell counts. Data came from immunoSEQ multiplex PCR; TCRdb stores just in-frame clones and leaves some out. V, J and clone size are those of that table, while D and trimming were read from the DNA. The sample yields nearly 250,000 clones, approximately 85% seen once. The V and J ends lost 5 bases and 5 bases respectively, with 25 bases between them. In germline, CDR1 is SGDLS, CDR2 YYNGEE. The CDR3 runs 17 residues. Those enrolled, adults aged 18 to 89 years, came from under 25 US areas. In assigning cohorts, the study relied on participant-reported clinical history.

V and J are TRBV9 and TRBJ2-5, with D maybe TRBD2 (5 bases). The sequencing sample was made of PBMCs or T cells enriched from blood (not recorded which). The clonotype comes from a woman aged 45-65 years with acute COVID-19. CDR3 DNA: TGTGCCAGCAGTCCCAACGCCGGGGTAGGATGGGTGGAGACCCAGTACTTC. Its protein product is CASSPNAGVGWVETQYF.